This entry lists 2 T cell receptor beta chains sequenced from one sample in a study of blood T cell repertoires in COVID-19. Assay used: immunoSEQ multiplex PCR; TCRdb lists only in-frame clones, some missing. This repertoire shows 200,000 to 300,000 clones, around 80% found once; its top ten account for about 27%. Sequencing was done on a sample of peripheral blood. These receptors were collected from a man aged 35-49 years with acute or convalescent COVID-19.

In DNA form, the CDR3 reads TGCGCCAGCAGCACGGGGACTAGCGAGCAGTACTTC. Protein: CASSTGTSEQYF. This chain uses TRBV5-1 with TRBJ2-7; 8 nucleotides line up with TRBD2. The CDR3 runs 12 residues. The V and J ends lost 4 bases and 6 bases, in that order; junction bases with no gene match: 3. The germline V gene encodes CDR1 SGHRS and CDR2 YFSETQ. The full variable domain, its missing parts supplied by reference TRBV5-1 and TRBJ2-7, is KAGVTQTPRYLIKTRGQQVTLSCSPISGHRSVSWYQQTPGQGLQFLFEYFSETQRNKGNFPGRFSGRQFSNSRSEMNVSTLELGDSALYLCASSTGTSEQYFGPGTRLTVT.

The chain employs TRBV13 and TRBJ2-2, with 14 bases fitting TRBD2. This CDR3 contains 16 residues. Germline-derived CDR1 and CDR2 are PRHDT and FYEKMQ (reference sequence). Losses at the gene ends were 5 bases for V and 6 bases for J; bases not matched to a gene: 5. The CDR3 coding sequence is TGTGCCAGCAGCCCCCGGACTAGCGGGAGGCCCGGGGAGCTGTTTTTT. Translated, it gives CASSPRTSGRPGELFF.